These 26 T cell receptor beta chains were sequenced from one sample in a study of T cell responses to AZD1222 COVID-19 vaccine. Some clones are missing from TCRdb's copy, which holds only in-frame ones; the method was immunoSEQ multiplex PCR. The sample yields about 62,000 clones, about 87% seen once. The material was peripheral blood, obtained on day 0 of AZD1222 vaccination. The receptors were gathered from an adult in good health.

With regard to this clone: An end of the junction differs from the germline gene, which may be a read error. V gene TRBV7-2 combines with J gene TRBJ2-7; 7 bases map to TRBD1. This CDR3 has 13 amino acids. The germline CDR1 and CDR2 sequences are SGHTA and FQGNSA. CDR3 nucleotide sequence: TGTGCCAGCAGCCCTACCCCCGGGACAGCTTATAACTTC. Translated, it gives CASSPTPGTAYNF.

This clone has a single count. The chain joins TRBV6-5 to TRBJ2-2; D remains unclear. Looked up from germline, CDR1 is MNHEY and CDR2 is SVGAGI. V was clipped by 2 bases and J by 0 bases, with 4 bases between them. CDR3 size: 14 residues. CDR3 protein: CASSYRTNTGELFF. CDR3 bases: TGTGCCAGCAGTTACCGGACGAACACCGGGGAGCTGTTTTTT.

The rearrangement joins TRBV5-1 to TRBJ1-1; no clear D gene. The CDR3 covers 15 residues. Germline CDR1 SGHRS, CDR2 YFSETQ. Trimming removed 4 bases from V and 0 bases from J, with 13 bases in between. CDR3 sequence (DNA): TGCGCCAGCAGCCCCTTGGCAGGTGTGAACACTGAAGCTTTCTTT. This encodes CASSPLAGVNTEAFF.

The CDR3 loop reads CSVGRGLSNQPQHF. As DNA, the CDR3 is TGCAGCGTTGGCCGGGGGCTTAGCAATCAGCCCCAGCATTTT. The V gene is TRBV29-1, the J gene TRBJ1-5; TRBD1 might be the D (6 bases). Germline V gene lookup returns CDR1 SQVTM and CDR2 ANQGSEA. The V end lost 4 bases, the J end lost 0 bases, and 10 bases lay between the germline ends. This CDR3 contains 14 residues.

A note on this clone: Other DNA sequences from this sample encode an identical CDR3 as well. J is TRBJ2-7 and V is TRBV27; a possible D gene is TRBD1 (6 bases). The V gene lost 6 bases and the J gene lost 1 base, with 7 bases spanning the gap. This CDR3 region has 12 residues. From germline, CDR1 is MNHEY and CDR2 SMNVEV (reference sequence). The CDR3 region has the DNA TGTGCCAGCAGGACAGGATCCTACGAGCAGTACTTC. Protein: CASRTGSYEQYF.

The rearrangement joins TRBV30 to TRBJ1-2; D possibly corresponds to TRBD1 (5 bases). Trimming shortened V by 5 bases and J by 8 bases, and 12 bases separated the two germline ends. The CDR3 runs 11 residues. Germline CDR1 is GTSNPN and CDR2 is SVGIG (reference sequence). Here the CDR3 DNA reads TGTGCCTGGCTCGGGGGGGGAGGCTACACCTTC. It is translated as CAWLGGGGYTF.

The chain employs TRBV10-1 and TRBJ2-3, with TRBD2 matching over 8 bases. This CDR3 is 17 amino acids long. V dropped 0 bases and J dropped 10; count of bases not matched to a gene: 15. Germline CDR1 and CDR2: WNHNN and SYGVQD (reference sequence). The DNA of the CDR3 is TGCGCCAGCAGTGAGTCGGCAAGCGGGGGTCCCCAGGGTGCGCAGTATTTT. Protein: CASSESASGGPQGAQYF.

This chain joins TRBV1 and TRBJ1-1. TRBV1 is tagged as a pseudogene. CDR3 size: 14 residues. This CDR3 reads CTSSQDRRSCGAFF. For the CDR3, the DNA is TGCACCAGCAGCCAAGATCGTAGGTCCTGCGGAGCTTTCTTT.

CDR3: CASSLVRMNTEAFF. For the CDR3, the DNA is TGTGCCAGCAGCTTAGTACGAATGAACACTGAAGCTTTCTTT. The chain recombines TRBV11-2 with TRBJ1-1; D is ambiguous. With 1 base removed from V and 0 bases from J, the gap between germline ends came to 6 bases. This CDR3 contains 14 residues. Looked up from germline, CDR1 is SGHAT and CDR2 is FQNNGV.

This chain connects TRBV2 to TRBJ1-5; the match to TRBD1 covers 8 bases. The CDR3 totals 15 residues. From germline, CDR1 is SNHLY and CDR2 FYNNEI. The V segment lost 5 bases and the J segment 3 bases; nucleotides outside the gene matches: 6. The CDR3 bases are TGTGCCAGCAGTTACGGACAGGGTAACAATCAGCCCCAGCATTTT. Protein product: CASSYGQGNNQPQHF.

The genes are TRBV7-3 and TRBJ2-1, with 8 nucleotides matching TRBD1. The ends lost 4 bases at V and 2 bases at J; junction bases unmatched: 10. This CDR3 is built from 17 residues. From germline, CDR1 is SGHTA and CDR2 FQGTGA. For the CDR3, the DNA is TGTGCCAGCAGCTCCTCAGGGGGCGCGGGTCCCTACAATGAGCAGTTCTTC. It encodes CASSSSGGAGPYNEQFF.

The chain combines TRBV6-4 with TRBJ2-1; D unclear. The CDR3 runs to 15 residues. Germline V gives CDR1 MRHNA, CDR2 SNTAGT. The V end lost 6 bases, the J end lost 0 bases, and 12 bases lay between the germline ends. The CDR3 nucleotides read TGTGCCAGCAGGGAAACTCCAAGCTCCTACAATGAGCAGTTCTTC. The encoded protein is CASRETPSSYNEQFF.

The gene calls are TRBV5-1 and TRBJ2-2; maybe TRBD1 (6 bases). The V end was cut by 4 bases, the J end by 10 bases, with 14 bases between. Germline V gene sequence: CDR1 SGHRS, CDR2 YFSETQ. There are 13 residues in the CDR3. DNA of the CDR3: TGCGCCAGCAGCCAGACAGGCCCCCCGGAGCTGTTTTTT. Its translation is CASSQTGPPELFF.

J is TRBJ2-7 and V is TRBV7-8, with TRBD1 matching over 7 bases. Trimming cost V 4 bases and J 0 bases; bases outside gene matches: 6. The CDR3 spans 15 residues. Per germline, CDR1 SGHVS and CDR2 FQNEAQ. The CDR3 sequence is CASSSKHRGSYEQYF. Written as DNA, the CDR3 is TGTGCCAGCAGCTCAAAACACAGGGGCTCCTACGAGCAGTACTTC. The variable domain in full, completed from reference TRBV7-8 and TRBJ2-7, reads GAGVSQSPRYKVAKRGQDVALRCDPISGHVSLFWYQQALGQGPEFLTYFQNEAQLDKSGLPSDRFFAERPEGSVSTLKIQRTQQEDSAVYLCASSSKHRGSYEQYFGPGTRLTVT.

This chain joins TRBV6-5 and TRBJ1-2; D uncertain. The germline V gene has CDR1 MNHEY and CDR2 SVGAGI. Between the trimmed V and J ends, which lost 8 bases and 2 bases, there was a span of 9 bases. The CDR3 consists of 12 residues. The CDR3 spells CASHVGNYGYTF. The CDR3 DNA is TGTGCCAGCCATGTCGGAAACTATGGCTACACCTTC.

This chain connects TRBV5-1 to TRBJ1-2; D unresolved. The V and J ends lost 1 base and 7 bases respectively, with 17 bases between them. Looked up from germline, CDR1 is SGHRS and CDR2 is YFSETQ. The CDR3 length is 15 residues. DNA for the CDR3: TGCGCCAGCAGCTTGTTCGCAGTCTCGTTGGTTGGCTACACCTTC. This gives the protein CASSLFAVSLVGYTF.

This chain connects TRBV5-4 to TRBJ2-4; 14 nucleotides line up with TRBD2. The CDR3 has 18 amino acids. V was clipped by 4 bases and J by 1 base; unmatched bases: 7. CDR1 and CDR2 (germline): SGHNT, YYREEE (reference sequence). The CDR3 nucleotides read TGTGCCAGCAGCGCGGGACTAGCGGGGGTAGAGGCCAAAAACATTCAGTACTTC. Translating gives CASSAGLAGVEAKNIQYF.

The chain combines TRBV4-2 with TRBJ2-1; TRBD2 agrees at 10 bases. CDR3 length: 16 residues. The J segment lost 7 bases and the V segment lost 0 bases, leaving 6 bases of the junction unmatched. Germline-derived CDR1 and CDR2 are LGHNA and YNFKEQ. The CDR3 is CASSQEWASGGNEQFF. The DNA of the CDR3 is TGTGCCAGCAGCCAAGAGTGGGCTAGCGGGGGTAATGAGCAGTTCTTC.

V usage is TRBV30 and J usage is TRBJ1-4, with 9 bases lining up with TRBD1. The germline V gene has CDR1 GTSNPN and CDR2 SVGIG (reference sequence). V dropped 1 base and J dropped 3; count of bases not matched to a gene: 3. The CDR3 runs 15 residues. The CDR3 nucleotides are TGTGCCTGGAGTGCCTACAGGGGGCCTAATGAAAAACTGTTTTTT. Amino acids: CAWSAYRGPNEKLFF.

The chain has TRBV9 and TRBJ1-1; no clear D. Trimming took off 0 bases at V and 4 bases at J, with 7 bases between the two ends. The CDR3 contains 13 residues. Germline values: CDR1 SGDLS, CDR2 YYNGEE. The CDR3: CASSVVGSTEAFF. For the CDR3, the DNA is TGTGCCAGCAGCGTAGTTGGAAGCACTGAAGCTTTCTTT.

The chain joins TRBV5-1 to TRBJ1-2, with D uncertain. CDR1 and CDR2 (germline): SGHRS, YFSETQ. Between the trimmed V and J ends, which lost 4 bases and 4 bases, there was a span of 17 bases. This CDR3 is 15 amino acids long. CDR3: CASSTRTGAIYGYTF. DNA of the CDR3: TGCGCCAGCAGCACCCGGACTGGAGCTATCTATGGCTACACCTTC.

The chain uses TRBV3-1 (or the pseudogene TRBV3-2) and TRBJ2-2; D is unresolved. From germline, CDR1 is LGHDT and CDR2 YNNKEL (reference sequence). Trimming removed 4 bases from V and 5 bases from J, with 5 bases in between. This CDR3 comprises 12 residues. The DNA for the CDR3 is TGTGCCAGCAGCCCGATTACCGGGGAGCTGTTTTTT. This translates into CASSPITGELFF.

The V gene is TRBV2, the J gene TRBJ1-2; 9 positions agree with TRBD1. Germline lookup yields CDR1 SNHLY and CDR2 FYNNEI. Trimming at V came to 8 bases and at J to 8 bases, leaving 18 bases not matched to a gene. The CDR3 consists of 16 residues. The CDR3 loop is CASYSGTGIPKWGYTF. Here the CDR3 DNA reads TGTGCCAGCTACTCCGGGACAGGGATCCCCAAATGGGGCTACACCTTC.

V and J are TRBV5-1 and TRBJ1-6, with 7 bases lining up with TRBD1. The CDR3 runs 15 residues. Per the germline V gene, CDR1 is SGHRS and CDR2 is YFSETQ. Losses at the gene ends were 7 bases for V and 7 bases for J; bases not matched to a gene: 11. The CDR3 loop reads CASSPRQGDNSPLHF. The CDR3 DNA sequence: TGCGCCAGCTCCCCTCGGCAGGGGGACAATTCACCCCTCCACTTT.

The V call is TRBV2, the J call TRBJ2-1; 12 bases agree with TRBD2. Germline V gives CDR1 SNHLY, CDR2 FYNNEI. V lost 6 bases, J lost 7 bases, and 7 bases stayed unmatched. The CDR3 extends over 15 amino acids. The CDR3 loop reads CASSYTSGGLNEQFF. CDR3 coding DNA: TGTGCCAGCAGCTACACTAGCGGGGGGTTGAATGAGCAGTTCTTC.

The chain joins TRBV27 to TRBJ2-7, with 8 nucleotides matching TRBD1. The CDR3 consists of 13 residues. Germline V gene data show CDR1 as MNHEY and CDR2 as SMNVEV (reference sequence). J gave up 2 bases and V 4 bases, and 1 base lay outside the gene matches. CDR3 sequence reads: CASSSQGAYEQYF. The CDR3 nucleotides are TGTGCCAGCAGTTCACAGGGGGCCTACGAGCAGTACTTC.